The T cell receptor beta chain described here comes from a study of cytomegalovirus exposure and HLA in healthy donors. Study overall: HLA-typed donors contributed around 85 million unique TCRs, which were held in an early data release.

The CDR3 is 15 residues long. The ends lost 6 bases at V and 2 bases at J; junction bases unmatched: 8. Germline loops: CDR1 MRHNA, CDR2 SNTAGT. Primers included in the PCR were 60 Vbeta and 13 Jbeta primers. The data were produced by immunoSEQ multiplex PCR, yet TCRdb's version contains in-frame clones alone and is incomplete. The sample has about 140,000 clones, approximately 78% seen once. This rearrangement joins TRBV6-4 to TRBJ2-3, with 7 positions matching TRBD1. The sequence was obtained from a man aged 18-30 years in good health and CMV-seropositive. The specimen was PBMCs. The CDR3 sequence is CASSESGQPTDTQYF. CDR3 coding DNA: TGTGCCAGCAGCGAATCGGGACAGCCCACAGATACGCAGTATTTT.